The sequence of this TCR beta chain was determined in a study of shared clonotypes between healthy human individuals. At the level of the study: Donor ages ranged 18 to 49 years: two women, a few men. Study outcomes and limitations: Clonotypes not shared had lower generation probabilities than those common to all four donors. Sampling was confined to blood; repertoires within tissues likely differ.

Germline assignment: CDR1 MNHEY and CDR2 SVGAGI. J was trimmed by 4 bases and V by 6 bases; bases with no gene match: 1. The CDR3 totals 13 residues. For every subset, genomic DNA was evenly distributed across several immunoSEQ plates. The assay was immunoSEQ multiplex PCR, and TCRdb's table has in-frame clones only and misses some. The sample yields hundreds of thousands of clones, roughly 70% seen once. Of note for this clone: Antigen unknown.

This sequence joins TRBV6-5 and TRBJ2-1; 9 nucleotides match TRBD2. The source material was memory CD4+ T cells sorted from blood. Subset: CD45RA-negative fraction. The clonotype comes from a young woman in good health. CDR3 DNA: TGTGCCAGCAGAACTAGCGGGTACAATGAGCAGTTCTTC. Its translation: CASRTSGYNEQFF.